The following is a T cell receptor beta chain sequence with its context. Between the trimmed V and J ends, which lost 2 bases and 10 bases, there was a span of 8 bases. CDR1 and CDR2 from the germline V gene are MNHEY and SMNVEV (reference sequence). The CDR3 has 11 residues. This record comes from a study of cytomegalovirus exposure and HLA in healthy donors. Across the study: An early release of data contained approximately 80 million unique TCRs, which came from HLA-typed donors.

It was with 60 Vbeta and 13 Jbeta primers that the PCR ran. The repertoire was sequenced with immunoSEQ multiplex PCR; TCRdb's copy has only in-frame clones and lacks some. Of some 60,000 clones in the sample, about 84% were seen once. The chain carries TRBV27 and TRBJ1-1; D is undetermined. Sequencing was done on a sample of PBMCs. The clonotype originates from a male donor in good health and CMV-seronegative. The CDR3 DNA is TGTGCCAGCAGTTTAGGCCAAAGAGCTTTCTTT. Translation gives CASSLGQRAFF.